The rows below give T cell receptor beta chains drawn from one sample of a study of shared clonotypes between healthy human individuals. TCRdb keeps only in-frame clones here, not all; method: immunoSEQ multiplex PCR. This table holds about 2.5 million clones, about nine tenths found once. Sequenced input: naive CD4+ T cells from PBMCs. The receptors shown here come from a man younger than 35 in good health. Some clones in this sample may be carry-over from other donors' samples. Each CDR3 is given with its conserved first and last residue. The D gene is left open where the match is weak. The size entry is marked missing in some rows and otherwise reads once, few, many or a size class.

clone size,CDR3 length,D gene,J gene,V gene,CDR3 protein,CDR3 DNA
-,18,-,TRBJ1-5,TRBV4-1,CASSHLGGGGLGNQPQHF,TGCGCCAGCAGCCACCTCGGAGGGGGGGGGCTTGGCAATCAGCCCCAGCATTTT
-,14,-,TRBJ1-1,TRBV7-3,CASSPGHDSAEAFF,TGTGCCAGCAGCCCGGGACACGACTCTGCTGAAGCTTTCTTT
-,12,-,TRBJ1-5,TRBV2,CASSEEVQPQHF,TGTGCCAGCAGTGAAGAGGTCCAGCCCCAGCATTTT
once,15,-,TRBJ2-2,TRBV5-1,CASSLIQGDAGELFF,TGCGCCAGCAGCTTGATACAGGGTGACGCCGGGGAGCTGTTTTTT
-,17,-,TRBJ1-2,TRBV28,CASSSPGEGSPPYGYTF,TGTGCCAGCAGTTCCCCGGGGGAGGGGAGCCCCCCTTATGGCTACACCTTC
-,16,TRBD1,TRBJ2-1,TRBV7-2,CASSPAGTGSYNEQFF,TGTGCCAGCAGCCCGGCCGGGACAGGGTCCTACAATGAGCAGTTCTTC
-,17,TRBD2,TRBJ2-2,TRBV27,CASSFGLAGSDTGELFF,TGTGCCAGCAGTTTTGGGCTAGCGGGAAGCGACACCGGGGAGCTGTTTTTT
-,17,-,TRBJ2-4,TRBV6-7,CASSYKGDVLAKNIQYF,TGTGCCAGCAGTTACAAGGGAGATGTACTAGCCAAAAACATTCAGTACTTC
-,13,-,TRBJ1-2,TRBV10-3,CAISESEGDGYTF,TGTGCCATCAGTGAGTCTGAGGGAGATGGCTACACCTTC
-,12,-,TRBJ2-7,TRBV28,CASSLSFREQYF,TGTGCCAGCAGTTTATCATTTCGCGAGCAGTACTTC